The 17 T cell receptor beta chains below all came from one sample that was sequenced in a study of T cell responses to AZD1222 COVID-19 vaccine. Some clones are missing from TCRdb's copy, which holds only in-frame ones; the method was immunoSEQ multiplex PCR. The repertoire holds 130,000 to 150,000 clones, with 75% to 85% as singletons. The sample here was peripheral blood, taken on day 0 of MenACWY control vaccination. The receptors here all came from an adult in good health.

The chain joins TRBV27 to TRBJ1-1; D is undetermined. Trimming shortened V by 5 bases and J by 0 bases, and 13 bases separated the two germline ends. Germline lookup yields CDR1 MNHEY and CDR2 SMNVEV (reference sequence). The CDR3 runs 15 residues. The DNA of the CDR3 is TGTGCCAGCAGTCCACAAGGGATCATGAACACTGAAGCTTTCTTT. The encoded protein is CASSPQGIMNTEAFF.

This chain connects TRBV19 to TRBJ1-2; the match to TRBD1 covers 11 bases. The CDR3 has 13 residues. The junction had 5 bases not matched to a gene; V was cut back by 6 bases and J by 8 bases. CDR1 and CDR2 from the germline V gene are LNHDA and SQIVND (reference sequence). This CDR3 reads CASRTGQGEGYTF. In nucleotides, the CDR3 is TGTGCCAGTAGGACGGGACAGGGGGAAGGCTACACCTTC.

This sequence joins TRBV18 and TRBJ1-2; 7 bases match TRBD1. Germline CDR1 reads KGHSH; CDR2 reads LQKENI. J lost 6 bases, V lost 2 bases, and 6 bases had no gene match. This CDR3 comprises 14 residues. CDR3 sequence (DNA): TGTGCCAGCTCACCAGACAGGACAGGCCATGGCTACACCTTC. The encoded protein is CASSPDRTGHGYTF.

The chain employs TRBV6-5 and TRBJ1-5; D not resolved. CDR3 length equals 15 residues. The germline gives CDR1 MNHEY, CDR2 SVGAGI. V was cut by 0 bases and J by 2 bases, with 8 bases left in between. CDR3 in DNA: TGTGCCAGCAGTTACTCAAGGGAGGGCAATCAGCCCCAGCATTTT. Protein sequence: CASSYSREGNQPQHF.

The chain couples TRBV29-1 to TRBJ1-1; D is undetermined. The germline V gene has CDR1 SQVTM and CDR2 ANQGSEA. The CDR3 covers 13 residues. V gave up 7 bases and J gave up 0 bases, with 12 bases separating them. The CDR3 nucleotides are TGCAGCGCGGCGGACCCAGTGAACACTGAAGCTTTCTTT. Encoded protein: CSAADPVNTEAFF.

This chain joins TRBV5-1 and TRBJ2-1; tentatively, D is TRBD1 (6 bases). Germline V gives CDR1 SGHRS, CDR2 YFSETQ. V gave up 4 bases and J gave up 8 bases, with 19 bases separating them. CDR3 length: 15 residues. CDR3 DNA sequence: TGCGCCAGCAGCCCTAACCCAGGGACACACGATGAGCAGTTCTTC. As protein: CASSPNPGTHDEQFF.

This clone was seen only once. This chain connects TRBV10-1 to TRBJ2-2; D may correspond to TRBD1 or TRBD2 (5 bases each). The CDR3 spans 15 residues. Germline CDR1 and CDR2: WNHNN and SYGVQD (reference sequence). Between the trimmed V and J ends, which lost 0 bases and 7 bases, there was a span of 12 bases. This CDR3 reads CASSESRAGVGELFF. The CDR3 DNA sequence: TGCGCCAGCAGTGAGTCCAGGGCCGGGGTCGGGGAGCTGTTTTTT.

This clone has just a few counts. The rearrangement joins TRBV28 to TRBJ1-5; TRBD1 aligns across 7 bases. The CDR3 length is 15 residues. The J segment lost 2 bases and the V segment lost 8 bases, leaving 9 bases of the junction unmatched. Germline CDR1 reads MDHEN; CDR2 reads SYDVKM. CDR3: CASDPDTGGNQPQHF. CDR3 sequence (DNA): TGTGCCAGCGACCCCGATACAGGGGGCAATCAGCCCCAGCATTTT.

This clone has a handful of counts. J is TRBJ2-2 and V is TRBV5-4; D is perhaps TRBD1 (5 bases). The CDR3 contains 14 residues. Germline V gene sequence: CDR1 SGHNT, CDR2 YYREEE (reference sequence). Trimming removed 5 bases at V and 1 base at J, with 9 bases between. In DNA, the CDR3 is TGTGCCAGCAGTCCCCAGGGGAACACCGGGGAGCTGTTTTTT. As protein: CASSPQGNTGELFF.

J is TRBJ1-2 and V is TRBV10-3; D is unclear. V lost 10 bases to trimming and J lost 2 bases, with 29 bases between them. Germline CDR1 is ENHRY and CDR2 is SYGVKD. The CDR3 extends over 18 amino acids. The CDR3 region is CATLDPGRRHGLNYGYTF. CDR3 nucleotide sequence: TGTGCCACCCTTGACCCCGGACGGAGGCACGGGTTGAACTATGGCTACACCTTC.

The chain is built from TRBV29-1 and TRBJ2-1; tentatively, D is TRBD2 (6 bases). V was clipped by 7 bases and J by 4 bases, with 20 bases between them. Germline loops: CDR1 SQVTM, CDR2 ANQGSEA. The CDR3 sequence is 15 residues long. The CDR3 sequence: CSGGELVGSYNEQFF. The CDR3 DNA reads TGCAGCGGCGGGGAGTTGGTTGGAAGTTACAATGAGCAGTTCTTC.

The chain recombines TRBV28 with TRBJ2-7; 7 bases fit TRBD1. The V gene's germline CDR1 is MDHEN and CDR2 SYDVKM. The CDR3 has 15 residues. V lost 2 bases and J lost 1; bases outside the gene matches: 5. CDR3 DNA: TGTGCCAGCAGTTTACCCGGGACAGTATCCTACGAGCAGTACTTC. Translated: CASSLPGTVSYEQYF.

The J gene is TRBJ1-5, the V gene TRBV5-1; D is undetermined. The CDR3 spans 13 residues. Trimming left V 4 bases short and J 5 bases short, with 10 bases between. Germline CDR1 is SGHRS and CDR2 is YFSETQ. The CDR3 DNA follows: TGCGCCAGCAGCCCGGTATCGGATCAGCCCCAGCATTTT. Encoded protein: CASSPVSDQPQHF.

The rearrangement links TRBV27 to TRBJ1-3; no definite D call. Germline assignment: CDR1 MNHEY and CDR2 SMNVEV (reference sequence). The V and J ends lost 2 bases and 0 bases respectively, with 5 bases between them. The CDR3 has 14 residues. CDR3 sequence reads: CASSLVASGNTIYF. CDR3 nucleotides: TGTGCCAGCAGTTTAGTAGCCTCTGGAAACACCATATATTTT.

This chain uses TRBV30 with TRBJ1-1; tentatively, D is TRBD1 (6 bases). The CDR3 contains 14 residues. Looked up from germline, CDR1 is GTSNPN and CDR2 is SVGIG (reference sequence). The germline V and J ends were trimmed by 3 bases and 1 base, with 12 bases remaining between them. CDR3 in DNA: TGTGCCTGGAGAGATGGGGGCTGGAACACTGAAGCTTTCTTT. This gives the protein CAWRDGGWNTEAFF. Filled out from reference TRBV30 and TRBJ1-1, the complete variable domain reads SQTIHQWPATLVQPVGSPLSLECTVEGTSNPNLYWYRQAAGRGLQLLFYSVGIGQISSEVPQNLSASRPQDRQFILSSKKLLLSDSGFYLCAWRDGGWNTEAFFGQGTRLTVV.

A note on this clone: One junction end disagrees with the germline gene, perhaps due to a read error. This chain joins TRBV14 and TRBJ1-2, with TRBD1 matching 7 bases. The CDR3 has 14 residues. The V gene's germline CDR1 is SGHDN and CDR2 FVKESK. CDR3 DNA sequence: TGTGCCAGCAGCCAATCCGGGGGACAGCTTCATGGCCACTTC. Its protein is CASSQSGGQLHGHF.

The rearrangement joins TRBV5-1 to TRBJ2-2, with 9 bases matching TRBD1. V trimming: 1 base; J trimming: 2 bases; junction bases outside the gene matches: 3. CDR1 and CDR2 (germline): SGHRS, YFSETQ. This CDR3 is 16 amino acids long. CDR3 in amino acids: CASSLTGQGNTGELFF. DNA of the CDR3: TGCGCCAGCAGCTTGACGGGACAGGGTAACACCGGGGAGCTGTTTTTT.